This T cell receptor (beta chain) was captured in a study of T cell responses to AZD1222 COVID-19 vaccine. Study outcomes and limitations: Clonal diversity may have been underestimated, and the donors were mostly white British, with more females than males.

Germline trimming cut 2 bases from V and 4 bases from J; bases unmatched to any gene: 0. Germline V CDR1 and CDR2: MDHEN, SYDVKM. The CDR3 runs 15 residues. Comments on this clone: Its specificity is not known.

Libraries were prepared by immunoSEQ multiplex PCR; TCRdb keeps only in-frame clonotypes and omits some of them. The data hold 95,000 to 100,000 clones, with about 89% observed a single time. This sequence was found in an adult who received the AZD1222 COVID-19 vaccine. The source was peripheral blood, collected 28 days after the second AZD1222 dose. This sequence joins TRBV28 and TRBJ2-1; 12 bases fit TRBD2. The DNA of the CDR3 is TGTGCCAGCAGTTTAACTAGCGGGAGGTACAATGAGCAGTTCTTC. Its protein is CASSLTSGRYNEQFF. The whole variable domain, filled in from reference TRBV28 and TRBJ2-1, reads DVKVTQSSRYLVKRTGEKVFLECVQDMDHENMFWYRQDPGLGLRLIYFSYDVKMKEKGDIPEGYSVSREKKERFSLILESASTNQTSMYLCASSLTSGRYNEQFFGPGTRLTVL.